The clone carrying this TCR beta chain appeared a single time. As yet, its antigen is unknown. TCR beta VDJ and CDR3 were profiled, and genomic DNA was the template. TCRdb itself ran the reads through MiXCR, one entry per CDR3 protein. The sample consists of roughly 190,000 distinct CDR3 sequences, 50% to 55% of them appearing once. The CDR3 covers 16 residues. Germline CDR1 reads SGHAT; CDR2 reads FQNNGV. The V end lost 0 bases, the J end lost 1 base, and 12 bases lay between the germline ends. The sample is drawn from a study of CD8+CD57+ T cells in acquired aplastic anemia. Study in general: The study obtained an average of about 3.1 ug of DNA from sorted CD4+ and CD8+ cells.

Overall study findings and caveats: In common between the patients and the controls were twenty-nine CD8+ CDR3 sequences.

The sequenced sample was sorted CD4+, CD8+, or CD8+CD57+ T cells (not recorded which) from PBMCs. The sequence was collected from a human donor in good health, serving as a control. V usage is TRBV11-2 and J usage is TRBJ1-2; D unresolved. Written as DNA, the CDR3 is TGTGCCAGCAGCTTAGATCGGCGGGCGGGTAACTATGGCTACACCTTC. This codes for CASSLDRRAGNYGYTF.